Listed here is a single T cell receptor beta chain. Its antigen is currently unknown. Just one base apart from a much larger clone, this may be a read error. The germline CDR1 and CDR2 sequences are MNHEY and SVGAGI. The V and J ends lost 5 bases and 14 bases respectively, with 16 bases between them. The CDR3 loop spans 13 amino acids. Priming with a constant-region primer yielded TCR beta cDNA from about 500 ng total RNA. Library construction for TCR beta comprised three nested multiplex PCR rounds performed with slightly modified ARM-PCR. It was with TRBV1-TRBV30 forward primers and a C-beta reverse primer that the first two PCR rounds were run, at around 11 cycles each. One entry per CDR3 protein results from TCRdb running MiXCR on the multiplex PCR reads. Altogether some 30,000 distinct CDR3 sequences are present, approximately 76% being singletons, with the ten largest covering more than 30%. RNA and DNA were co-extracted from around 20-30 mg of unsorted bulk tissue.

These data are taken from a study of tumor-infiltrating lymphocytes in primary liver carcinoma. Looking at the study overall: The patients, men and women alike, were aged 30 to 69 years. The study obtained roughly 3.65 to 7.13 million productive TCRbeta reads per sample, similar across tissue types.

Study-level points and caveats: Roughly 7.5-24% of top clones, and no more, occurred in all five tumor regions.

The TCR sequence derives from a woman in her 30s with primary liver carcinoma and hepatitis B virus infection. V and J are TRBV6-5 and TRBJ1-6; the D is unclear. The source material was liver tumor tissue from sampling region 3. Subset meaning: tumor region T3, left-lateral pole. CDR3 nucleotide sequence: TGTGCCAGCAGTGTCTCCTATAACCCAACCCTCCACTTT. It codes for CASSVSYNPTLHF.